This section outlines one T cell receptor (beta chain) sequence together with its context. These data are taken from a study of T cells expressing NK-cell markers. This CDR3 is 16 amino acids long. The germline V gene has CDR1 KGHSH and CDR2 LQKENI. 5'RACE template switching built TCR beta cDNA with unique molecular identifiers. TCRdb reprocessed the 5' RACE reads, keeping one entry per CDR3 protein, no DNA. This table lists a few hundred thousand distinct CDR3 sequences. The sample consisted of blood T cells: a sorted CD56 or NKG2C T cell subset, CD4+ or CD8+ T cells, or bulk PBMC T cells (not recorded which). V gene TRBV18 combines with J gene TRBJ1-1; as DNA is missing, the TRBD1 call by TCRdb cannot be tested. This clonotype was sampled from a man aged 18-70 years in good health. CDR3: CASSRRQGEGRSEAFF.